This TCR beta chain stems from a study of blood T cell repertoires in COVID-19. The CDR3 runs to 16 residues. J gave up 2 bases and V 0 bases, and 6 bases lay outside the gene matches. The germline V gene encodes CDR1 LGHNA and CDR2 YNFKEQ. Sequencing used immunoSEQ multiplex PCR; TCRdb keeps in-frame clones, though not all of them. Among under 170,000 clones listed, 80% to 90% were seen once. Sequencing input: peripheral blood. The chain couples TRBV4-2 to TRBJ1-2; the match to TRBD1 covers 7 bases. This TCR was recovered from a man aged 70 or older with acute or convalescent COVID-19. Here the CDR3 reads CASSQDPGQQNYGYTF. CDR3 sequence (DNA): TGTGCCAGCAGCCAAGATCCGGGACAGCAAAACTATGGCTACACCTTC.